Given below is one T cell receptor beta chain in context. Its specificity is not known. Trimming left V 3 bases short and J 3 bases short, with 7 bases between. The CDR3 has 13 residues. CDR1 and CDR2 from the germline V gene are LNHNV and YYDKDF (reference sequence). These data originate in a study of OX40 agonist ivuxolimab in advanced cancers. At the level of the study: Patients in the trial were receiving intravenous ivuxolimab every 2 weeks, at doses of 0.01 to 10 mg/kg. Previous treatment with anti-PD-1, anti-PD-L1 or anti-CTLA-4 therapy was allowed; more than 35% had received some.

Method: immunoSEQ multiplex PCR; TCRdb's copy keeps in-frame clones and lacks some. The sample lists tens of thousands of clones, about four fifths occurring once. Overall study results and limits: At 0.1 to 3.0 mg/kg and by week 6, CD4+ and CD8+ T cells in the blood had expanded clonally.

The sequences come from CD4+ or CD8+ T cells sorted from blood, collected in a trial of the OX40 agonist ivuxolimab. The genes are TRBV15 and TRBJ2-3; D ambiguous. The sequence came from an adult with an advanced solid tumor such as melanoma, head and neck, liver or kidney cancer. CDR3 loop: CATSRSWTDTQYF. The DNA for the CDR3 is TGTGCCACCAGCAGGTCGTGGACAGATACGCAGTATTTT.